Shown below are 10 T cell receptor beta chains from a single sample sequenced in a study of CD8 T cells in ankylosing spondylitis. Broader study findings: Ankylosing spondylitis blood appeared to be characterized by a TCR beta motif of under ten highly homologous variants.

No antigen has been identified for these receptors. TCRdb processed the 5' RACE reads anew with MiXCR; each CDR3 protein has one entry. The data show about 540,000 distinct CDR3 sequences, 9.5% to 15% seen once. Sequences were obtained from blood, either unsorted or a sorted T cell fraction (not recorded which). All receptors derive from a male donor with ankylosing spondylitis.

This clonotype has just a few counts. V usage is TRBV14 and J usage is TRBJ2-5, with 10 bases aligning to TRBD2. This CDR3 has 15 residues. The J segment lost 7 bases and the V segment lost 2 bases, leaving 7 bases of the junction unmatched. In germline, CDR1 is SGHDN, CDR2 FVKESK. The CDR3 coding sequence is TGTGCCAGCAGCCAATCAAGCGGGAGGGCCGGGACCCAGTACTTC. Protein: CASSQSSGRAGTQYF.

The chain links TRBV4-2 to TRBJ2-7; D ambiguous. V was trimmed by 1 base and J by 2 bases, leaving 12 bases between them. CDR1 and CDR2 (germline): LGHNA, YNFKEQ. The CDR3 consists of 15 residues. CDR3 sequence reads: CASSQARKHTYEQYV. DNA of the CDR3: TGTGCCAGCAGCCAAGCCCGCAAACACACCTACGAGCAGTACGTC.

This clonotype was counted many times. The chain is built from TRBV5-1 and TRBJ2-3; D is undetermined. The ends were cut back, 3 bases at V and 1 base at J, with 6 bases in the middle. This CDR3 spans 13 amino acids. The V gene's germline CDR1 is SGHRS and CDR2 YFSETQ. The CDR3 bases are TGCGCCAGCAGCTACCCTGGCACAGATACGCAGTATTTT. Its protein product is CASSYPGTDTQYF.

This clonotype occurred a few times. The chain joins TRBV4-2 to TRBJ2-1; TRBD2 is a possible D gene (6 bases). Germline CDR1 LGHNA, CDR2 YNFKEQ. Trimming removed 1 base from V and 6 bases from J, with 16 bases in between. The CDR3 totals 16 residues. The CDR3 protein is CASSQVWGREFNEQFF. The CDR3 nucleotides are TGTGCCAGCAGCCAAGTTTGGGGTCGGGAGTTCAATGAGCAGTTCTTC.

This clonotype has at least ten counts. The V gene is TRBV9, the J gene TRBJ2-1; 8 bases are shared with TRBD2. Germline V lookup: CDR1 SGDLS, CDR2 YYNGEE. The CDR3 extends over 15 amino acids. V gave up 4 bases and J gave up 4 bases; unmatched junction bases: 7. In nucleotides, the CDR3 is TGTGCCAGCAGCCTCAGCGGGAGACTTTACAATGAGCAGTTCTTC. This gives the protein CASSLSGRLYNEQFF. Variable domain in full (rest from reference TRBV9 and TRBJ2-1): DSGVTQTPKHLITATGQRVTLRCSPRSGDLSVYWYQQSLDQGLQFLIQYYNGEERAKGNILERFSAQQFPDLHSELNLSSLELGDSALYFCASSLSGRLYNEQFFGPGTRLTVL.

This clonotype was observed a few times. The chain employs TRBV6-5 and TRBJ2-3, with 11 bases that match TRBD2. The CDR3 totals 14 residues. The germline V gene has CDR1 MNHEY and CDR2 SVGAGI. The V gene end was trimmed by 3 bases and the J gene end by 8 bases; junction bases not matched to a gene: 4. CDR3 region: CASSYLAGGATQYF. CDR3 nucleotide sequence: TGTGCCAGCAGTTATCTAGCGGGGGGAGCTACGCAGTATTTT.

The V call is TRBV5-4, the J call TRBJ2-1; TRBD2 matches 8 bases. V gave up 4 bases and J gave up 5 bases; unmatched junction bases: 11. The germline CDR1 and CDR2 sequences are SGHNT and YYREEE (reference sequence). The CDR3 has 16 amino acids. CDR3 residues: CASSPGVAGRNNEQFF. The DNA of the CDR3 is TGTGCCAGCAGCCCGGGGGTAGCGGGACGGAACAATGAGCAGTTCTTC.

This clonotype has only a few counts. The chain couples TRBV6-2 or TRBV6-3 to TRBJ2-1; D possibly corresponds to TRBD1 (6 bases). V gave up 7 bases and J gave up 8 bases, with 15 bases separating them. Per germline, CDR1 MNHEY and CDR2 SVGEGT. The CDR3 covers 13 residues. The DNA of the CDR3 is TGTGCCAGCACCAGGGGAATTGGCGATGAGCAGTTCTTC. As protein: CASTRGIGDEQFF.

This clonotype was detected a few times. The chain has TRBV7-2 and TRBJ1-3, with 8 bases aligning to TRBD1. Germline CDR1 and CDR2: SGHTA and FQGNSA. The CDR3 loop spans 15 amino acids. The junction had 3 bases not matched to a gene; V was cut back by 3 bases and J by 2 bases. In DNA form, the CDR3 reads TGTGCCAGCAGCTTCCCGACAGGGGCTGGAAACACCATATATTTT. Translating gives CASSFPTGAGNTIYF.

With respect to this clonotype: Sequence at one end of the junction differs from germline and may be a read error. This chain joins TRBV6-5 and TRBJ2-3; 8 bases are a match to TRBD1. Germline V gene data show CDR1 as MNHEY and CDR2 as SVGAGI. The CDR3 runs to 16 residues. This CDR3 is CASCYRQGANRDTQYF. CDR3 sequence (DNA): TGTGCCAGCTGTTATAGGCAGGGGGCAAATAGGGATACGCAGTATTTT.